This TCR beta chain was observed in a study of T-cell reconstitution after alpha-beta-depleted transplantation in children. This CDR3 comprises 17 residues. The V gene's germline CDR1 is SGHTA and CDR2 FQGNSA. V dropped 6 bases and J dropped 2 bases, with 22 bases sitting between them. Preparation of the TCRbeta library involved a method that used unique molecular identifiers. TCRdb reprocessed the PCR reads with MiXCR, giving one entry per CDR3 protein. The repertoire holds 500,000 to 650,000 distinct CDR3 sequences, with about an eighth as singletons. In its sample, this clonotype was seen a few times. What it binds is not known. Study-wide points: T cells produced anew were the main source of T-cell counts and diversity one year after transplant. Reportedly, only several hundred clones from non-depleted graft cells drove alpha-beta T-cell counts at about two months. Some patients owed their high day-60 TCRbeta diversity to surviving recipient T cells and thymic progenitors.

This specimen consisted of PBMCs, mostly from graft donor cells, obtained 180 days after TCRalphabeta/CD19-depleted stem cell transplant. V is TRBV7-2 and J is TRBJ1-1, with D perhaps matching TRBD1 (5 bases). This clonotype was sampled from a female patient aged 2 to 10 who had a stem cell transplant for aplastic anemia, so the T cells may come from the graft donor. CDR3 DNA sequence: TGTGCCAGCAGATCAATCCGGGACCGAAGCATTAACACTGAAGCTTTCTTT. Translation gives CASRSIRDRSINTEAFF.